The clone carrying this TCR beta chain was counted many times. CDR3 length equals 15 residues. V shed 3 bases and J shed 6 bases, with 15 bases lying between them. From germline, CDR1 is MGHDK and CDR2 SYGVNS. This entry is derived from a study of T-cell reconstitution after alpha-beta-depleted transplantation in children. The authors prepared the TCRbeta library with unique molecular identifiers. TCRdb re-called the PCR reads with MiXCR, one entry per CDR3 protein. The repertoire holds about 240,000 distinct CDR3 sequences, with 12% as singletons. Sequencing used PBMCs from the stem cell graft donor, obtained from the stem cell graft. This clonotype was sampled from a human donor who donated a stem cell graft to a child with acute lymphoblastic leukemia. The V gene is TRBV25-1, the J gene TRBJ2-1; no firm D call. The CDR3 coding sequence is TGTGCCAGCAGTGATCTCGGCACTCTCGGCAATGAGCAGTTCTTC. As protein: CASSDLGTLGNEQFF.